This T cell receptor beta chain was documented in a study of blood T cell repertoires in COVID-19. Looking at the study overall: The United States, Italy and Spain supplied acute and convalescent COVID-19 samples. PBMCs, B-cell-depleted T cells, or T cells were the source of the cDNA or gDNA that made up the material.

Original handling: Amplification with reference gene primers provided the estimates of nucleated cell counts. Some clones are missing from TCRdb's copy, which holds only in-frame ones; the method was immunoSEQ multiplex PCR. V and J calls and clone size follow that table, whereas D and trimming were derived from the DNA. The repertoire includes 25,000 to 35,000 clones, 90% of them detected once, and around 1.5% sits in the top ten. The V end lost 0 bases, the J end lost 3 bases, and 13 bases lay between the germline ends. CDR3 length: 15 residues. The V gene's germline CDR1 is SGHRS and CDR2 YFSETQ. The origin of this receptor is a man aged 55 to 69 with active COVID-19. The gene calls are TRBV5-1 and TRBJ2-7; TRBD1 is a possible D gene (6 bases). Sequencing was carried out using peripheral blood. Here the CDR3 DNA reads TGCGCCAGCAGCTTGGGGGCCGGGACACTCTACGAGCAGTACTTC. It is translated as CASSLGAGTLYEQYF.